The 24 T cell receptor beta chains reported below all come from one sample, sequenced in a study of blood T cell repertoires in COVID-19. The method was immunoSEQ multiplex PCR; TCRdb's version includes in-frame clones alone and lacks a portion of them. The sample lists about 300,000 clones, roughly 90% occurring once. The material sequenced was peripheral blood. These receptors were obtained from a woman aged 25 to 39 with COVID-19, enrolled during active disease.

V is TRBV29-1 and J is TRBJ2-5; 9 bases agree with TRBD1. Germline CDR1 and CDR2: SQVTM and ANQGSEA. V lost 3 bases and J lost 1; bases outside the gene matches: 3. CDR3 size: 14 residues. The CDR3: CSVEGDRAQETQYF. Written as DNA, the CDR3 is TGCAGCGTTGAGGGGGACAGGGCCCAAGAGACCCAGTACTTC.

As regards this clone: The junction shows a germline mismatch at one end, possibly a read error. J is TRBJ2-2 and V is TRBV7-2; 12 bases match TRBD2. The germline gives CDR1 SGHTA, CDR2 FQGNSA. CDR3 length equals 15 residues. The CDR3 DNA is TGTGCCAGCAGCCTAGCGGGGGGGCGTACCGGGGAGCTGTTTTTT. Translating gives CASSLAGGRTGELFF.

The chain uses TRBV2 and TRBJ2-1; D gene unclear. CDR3 length: 11 residues. CDR1 is SNHLY and CDR2 is FYNNEI in the germline V gene. The ends were cut back, 6 bases at V and 9 bases at J, with 9 bases in the middle. This CDR3 reads CASRTNSEQFF. The CDR3 DNA follows: TGTGCCAGCAGAACTAACTCTGAGCAGTTCTTC.

The gene calls are TRBV7-9 and TRBJ1-2, with D possibly TRBD1 on 6 matching bases. V was trimmed by 8 bases and J by 3 bases, leaving 16 bases between them. This CDR3 comprises 14 residues. CDR1 SEHNR and CDR2 FQNEAQ come from the germline V gene (reference sequence). The CDR3 is CASAGVEGDYGYTF. The CDR3 bases are TGTGCCAGCGCTGGGGTAGAGGGGGACTATGGCTACACCTTC.

V gene TRBV5-1 combines with J gene TRBJ1-5; 7 nucleotides align to TRBD1. The trim removed 2 bases at V and 0 bases at J, leaving 8 bases unmatched. Looked up from germline, CDR1 is SGHRS and CDR2 is YFSETQ. The CDR3 has 17 amino acids. For the CDR3, the DNA is TGCGCCAGCAGCTTACTCCTGGACAGGTATAGCAATCAGCCCCAGCATTTT. Translation gives CASSLLLDRYSNQPQHF.

CDR3 in amino acids: CASSLNGQPQHF. In DNA form, the CDR3 reads TGTGCCAGCAGTTTAAACGGTCAGCCCCAGCATTTT. The chain joins TRBV28 to TRBJ1-5; the D is unclear. V lost 2 bases to trimming and J lost 6 bases, with 5 bases between them. CDR1 and CDR2 from the germline V gene are MDHEN and SYDVKM. The length of the CDR3 is 12 residues.

V gene TRBV7-2 combines with J gene TRBJ2-2, with TRBD2 as a possible D gene (6 bases). This CDR3 has 16 amino acids. Per germline, CDR1 SGHTA and CDR2 FQGNSA. V gave up 2 bases and J gave up 1 base, with 11 bases separating them. CDR3 residues: CASSLSRGVNTGELFF. DNA for the CDR3: TGTGCCAGCAGCTTATCTCGCGGGGTGAACACCGGGGAGCTGTTTTTT.

The chain combines TRBV2 with TRBJ2-2; TRBD2 matches at 8 bases. V dropped 6 bases and J dropped 8; count of bases not matched to a gene: 8. This CDR3 contains 14 residues. Germline assignment: CDR1 SNHLY and CDR2 FYNNEI. CDR3 residues: CASRVAGMGGELFF. The CDR3 coding sequence is TGTGCCAGCAGGGTAGCGGGGATGGGAGGGGAGCTGTTTTTT.

The chain is built from TRBV5-6 and TRBJ1-2; D remains ambiguous. This CDR3 comprises 13 residues. Germline loops: CDR1 SGHDT, CDR2 YYEEEE. The ends were cut back, 2 bases at V and 3 bases at J, with 8 bases in the middle. CDR3: CASSFERDYGYTF. The CDR3 DNA reads TGTGCCAGCAGCTTCGAGCGGGACTATGGCTACACCTTC.

The rearrangement uses TRBV6-5 and TRBJ2-7; TRBD2 might be the D (6 bases). The length of the CDR3 is 14 residues. The germline V gene has CDR1 MNHEY and CDR2 SVGAGI. V was trimmed by 6 bases and J by 0 bases, leaving 12 bases between them. CDR3 in DNA: TGTGCCAGCAGCGGGACTCTCAGCTCCTACGAGCAGTACTTC. Translation: CASSGTLSSYEQYF.

This chain joins TRBV19 and TRBJ1-1; D is undetermined. The CDR3 is 14 residues long. The V gene's germline CDR1 is LNHDA and CDR2 SQIVND (reference sequence). Trimming pared 5 bases from V and 8 bases from J, leaving 18 bases between. The CDR3, as DNA: TGTGCCAGTAGTCCCCCGACCGCGAGCAGGGAAGCTTTCTTT. This encodes CASSPPTASREAFF.

This clone is a singleton in its sample. The rearrangement links TRBV3-1 (or the pseudogene TRBV3-2) to TRBJ1-2, with 7 bases aligning to TRBD1. The CDR3 is 16 amino acids. Germline V gene lookup returns CDR1 LGHDT and CDR2 YNNKEL (reference sequence). With V trimmed by 3 bases and J by 7 bases, 14 bases remained unmatched. DNA for the CDR3: TGTGCCAGCAGCCAGAGGACAGGAGCCTCTGTCGGTGGCTACACCTTC. Translation gives CASSQRTGASVGGYTF.

This chain uses TRBV30 with TRBJ1-1; D perhaps matches TRBD1 (5 bases). Germline values: CDR1 GTSNPN, CDR2 SVGIG (reference sequence). The CDR3 extends over 13 amino acids. Trimming left V 7 bases short and J 3 bases short, with 15 bases between. The CDR3 coding sequence is TGTGCCTTCCAGGAGCAGGGATACACTGAAGCTTTCTTT. Its protein product is CAFQEQGYTEAFF.

The rearrangement joins TRBV7-9 to TRBJ1-2; maybe TRBD1 (5 bases). Trimming cost V 6 bases and J 8 bases, with 16 bases left between them. This CDR3 is built from 13 residues. The V gene's germline CDR1 is SEHNR and CDR2 FQNEAQ (reference sequence). The CDR3 DNA sequence: TGTGCCAGCAGATTTAGGGGATCTGAAGGCTACACCTTC. Translating it yields CASRFRGSEGYTF.

V gene TRBV27 combines with J gene TRBJ1-2; 10 nucleotides match TRBD1. The CDR3 is made up of 16 amino acids. The germline V gene encodes CDR1 MNHEY and CDR2 SMNVEV (reference sequence). V lost 3 bases and J lost 3; bases outside the gene matches: 7. In DNA form, the CDR3 reads TGTGCCAGCAGTTTGACAGGGGGCGCCCCCCACTATGGCTACACCTTC. Translation gives CASSLTGGAPHYGYTF.

The gene calls are TRBV19 and TRBJ2-7; 8 bases align to TRBD1. Germline CDR1 reads LNHDA; CDR2 reads SQIVND (reference sequence). Unmatched junction bases numbered 7, after V lost 6 bases and J lost 3 bases. The CDR3 has 14 residues. CDR3 sequence reads: CASSPGQGIYEQYF. The CDR3 nucleotides read TGTGCCAGTAGCCCCGGACAGGGCATCTACGAGCAGTACTTC.

This chain links TRBV7-6 with TRBJ1-1; 12 bases fit TRBD1. Germline V gene lookup returns CDR1 SGHVS and CDR2 FNYEAQ. The CDR3 totals 15 residues. The J segment lost 4 bases and the V segment lost 4 bases, leaving 4 bases of the junction unmatched. DNA of the CDR3: TGTGCCAGCAGCTCCGGGACAGGGGGCTTCACTGAAGCTTTCTTT. This translates into CASSSGTGGFTEAFF.

This chain uses TRBV5-1 with TRBJ2-5; 8 bases agree with TRBD1. CDR1 and CDR2 from the germline V gene are SGHRS and YFSETQ. With 4 bases clipped from V and 5 bases from J, the junction kept 7 bases outside the gene matches. This CDR3 is 14 amino acids long. The CDR3 sequence is CASSTRTGLETQYF. The DNA for the CDR3 is TGCGCCAGCAGCACCCGGACAGGGCTGGAGACCCAGTACTTC.

The rearrangement uses TRBV18 and TRBJ2-7; 8 bases are shared with TRBD1. The CDR3 runs 13 residues. J lost 6 bases, V lost 6 bases, and 7 bases had no gene match. Germline loops: CDR1 KGHSH, CDR2 LQKENI. CDR3 amino acids: CASSLDRAGEQYV. The CDR3 nucleotides read TGTGCCAGCTCGCTGGACAGGGCGGGCGAGCAGTACGTC.

V gene TRBV5-5 combines with J gene TRBJ1-3; no clear D gene. Trimming pared 1 base from V and 0 bases from J, leaving 8 bases between. CDR1 is SGHKS and CDR2 is YYEKEE in the germline V gene (reference sequence). The CDR3 consists of 15 residues. CDR3 residues: CASSLLQSSGNTIYF. The CDR3 coding sequence is TGTGCCAGCAGCTTGTTACAGAGCTCTGGAAACACCATATATTTT.

This chain joins TRBV5-1 and TRBJ1-1; 7 nucleotides line up with TRBD1. The CDR3 totals 14 residues. In germline, CDR1 is SGHRS, CDR2 YFSETQ. Unmatched junction bases numbered 8, after V lost 4 bases and J lost 5 bases. The CDR3 protein is CASSPGRGRTEAFF. The CDR3 DNA follows: TGCGCCAGCAGCCCTGGCAGGGGGAGAACTGAAGCTTTCTTT.

The chain carries TRBV28 and TRBJ1-1; a possible D gene is TRBD1 (5 bases). The CDR3 loop spans 16 amino acids. V lost 1 base and J 2 bases, leaving 14 bases between the germline ends. Germline V gene lookup returns CDR1 MDHEN and CDR2 SYDVKM. CDR3 loop: CASSLLSGRENTEAFF. The CDR3 bases are TGTGCCAGCAGTTTATTATCTGGCAGGGAAAACACTGAAGCTTTCTTT.

The chain joins TRBV11-2 to TRBJ2-3; 7 nucleotides align to TRBD2. CDR1 is SGHAT and CDR2 is FQNNGV in the germline V gene. This CDR3 is 15 amino acids long. With V trimmed by 4 bases and J by 3 bases, 7 bases remained unmatched. The CDR3 region has the DNA TGTGCCAGCAGCTCCTCCCCAGCGGGGACAGATACGCAGTATTTT. Its protein is CASSSSPAGTDTQYF.

The chain employs TRBV4-3 and TRBJ2-3; D possibly corresponds to TRBD2 (5 bases). Trimming stripped 3 bases from V and 2 bases from J, with 18 bases between. The germline V gene encodes CDR1 LGHNA and CDR2 YSLEER. CDR3 size: 17 residues. The CDR3 protein is CASSQRAEMGPTDTQYF. The CDR3 DNA follows: TGCGCCAGCAGCCAGAGGGCGGAGATGGGCCCCACAGATACGCAGTATTTT.